One sample yielded the 9 T cell receptor beta chains listed below, sequenced in a study of OX40 agonist ivuxolimab in advanced cancers. Here immunoSEQ multiplex PCR was the method, and the copy in TCRdb shows in-frame clones only, minus some. The sample records fewer than 85,000 clones, roughly 90% being singletons. The source material was CD4+ or CD8+ T cells sorted from blood, sampled in a trial of the OX40 agonist ivuxolimab. The receptor source for this set is an adult with an advanced solid tumor such as melanoma, head and neck, liver or kidney cancer.

The rearrangement uses TRBV27 and TRBJ2-7, with 13 positions matching TRBD2. The CDR3 covers 15 residues. V shed 5 bases and J 7 bases; nucleotides not matched to a gene: 8. Per germline, CDR1 MNHEY and CDR2 SMNVEV (reference sequence). The CDR3 reads CASSLLTSGGSEQYF. The CDR3, as DNA: TGTGCCAGCAGTCTCCTGACTAGCGGGGGGTCTGAGCAGTACTTC.

J is TRBJ2-7 and V is TRBV11-2; D not certain. V was trimmed by 0 bases and J by 1 base, leaving 7 bases between them. Germline CDR1 and CDR2: SGHAT and FQNNGV. The length of the CDR3 is 14 residues. In nucleotides, the CDR3 is TGTGCCAGCAGCTTAGACTACAGTTCCTACGAGCAGTACTTC. Its translation: CASSLDYSSYEQYF.

The chain's CDR3 is CASRTQEVGVENEKLFF. CDR3 DNA sequence: TGTGCCAGTAGGACACAGGAAGTTGGGGTAGAAAATGAAAAACTGTTTTTT. The gene calls are TRBV19 and TRBJ1-4; D is perhaps TRBD1 (5 bases). The ends were cut back, 6 bases at V and 5 bases at J, with 22 bases in the middle. Germline V gene data show CDR1 as LNHDA and CDR2 as SQIVND (reference sequence). This CDR3 has 17 residues.

A single count supports this clone. The chain links TRBV9 to TRBJ1-2; tentatively, D is TRBD1 (6 bases). The CDR3 covers 14 residues. Germline CDR1 reads SGDLS; CDR2 reads YYNGEE. Trimming removed 4 bases from V and 4 bases from J, with 14 bases in between. The CDR3 DNA reads as TGTGCCAGCAGCCCCCCGGACAGCCGCTATGGCTACACCTTC. This encodes CASSPPDSRYGYTF.

This chain connects TRBV5-1 to TRBJ2-7; D unclear. The CDR3 spans 15 residues. The V gene lost 3 bases and the J gene lost 2 bases, with 15 bases spanning the gap. Germline CDR1 SGHRS, CDR2 YFSETQ. The CDR3 sequence is CASSSTMDGTYEQYF. CDR3 nucleotides: TGCGCCAGCAGCTCGACAATGGACGGAACCTACGAGCAGTACTTC.

This chain connects TRBV27 to TRBJ2-7; 9 bases align to TRBD2. The CDR3 loop spans 15 amino acids. Germline V gene lookup returns CDR1 MNHEY and CDR2 SMNVEV (reference sequence). Losses at the gene ends were 2 bases for V and 5 bases for J; bases not matched to a gene: 7. The CDR3 nucleotides are TGTGCCAGCAGTTTAGGACTAGCGTTAGATAACGAGCAGTACTTC. Its translation is CASSLGLALDNEQYF.

This clone occurred once. The chain has TRBV5-1 and TRBJ2-5, with D perhaps matching TRBD1 (6 bases). The CDR3 spans 18 residues. CDR1 and CDR2 from the germline V gene are SGHRS and YFSETQ. Trimming left V 7 bases short and J 1 base short, with 26 bases between. The CDR3 region has the DNA TGCGCCAGCGGACCACCCCAAACAGGGCTTCCCTTCCAAGAGACCCAGTACTTC. It codes for CASGPPQTGLPFQETQYF.

The J gene is TRBJ1-1, the V gene TRBV7-9; TRBD1 matches 9 bases. CDR3 length: 14 amino acids. Germline V gene sequence: CDR1 SEHNR, CDR2 FQNEAQ (reference sequence). The junction had 5 bases not matched to a gene; V was cut back by 4 bases and J by 5 bases. CDR3 coding DNA: TGTGCCAGCAGCTCTACAGGGGGCTATACTGAAGCTTTCTTT. Translating it yields CASSSTGGYTEAFF.

This chain connects TRBV5-4 to TRBJ2-3, with 12 bases lining up with TRBD2. Trimming took 3 bases from V and 8 from J; bases not matched to a gene: 10. The CDR3 consists of 16 residues. In germline, CDR1 is SGHNT, CDR2 YYREEE (reference sequence). The CDR3 DNA is TGTGCCAGCAGCTCGCCGGGACTAGCGGGCTTGGGTACGCAGTATTTT. This gives the protein CASSSPGLAGLGTQYF. The whole variable domain, remainder taken from reference TRBV5-4 and TRBJ2-3, is ETGVTQSPTHLIKTRGQQVTLRCSSQSGHNTVSWYQQALGQGPQFIFQYYREEENGRGNFPPRFSGLQFPNYSSELNVNALELDDSALYLCASSSPGLAGLGTQYFGPGTRLTVL.